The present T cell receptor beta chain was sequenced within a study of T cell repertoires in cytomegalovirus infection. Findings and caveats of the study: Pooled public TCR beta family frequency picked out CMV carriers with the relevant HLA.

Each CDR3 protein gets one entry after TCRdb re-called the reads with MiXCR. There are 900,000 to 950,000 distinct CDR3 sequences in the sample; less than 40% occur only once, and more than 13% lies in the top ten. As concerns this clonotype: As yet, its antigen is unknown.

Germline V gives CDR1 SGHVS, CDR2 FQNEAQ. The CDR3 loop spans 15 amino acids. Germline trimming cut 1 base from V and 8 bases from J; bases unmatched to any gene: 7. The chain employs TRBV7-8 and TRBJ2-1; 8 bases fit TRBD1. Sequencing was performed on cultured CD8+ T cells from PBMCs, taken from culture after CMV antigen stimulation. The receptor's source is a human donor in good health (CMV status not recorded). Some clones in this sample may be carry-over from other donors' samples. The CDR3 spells CASSLVGQAAYEQFF. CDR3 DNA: TGTGCCAGCAGCTTAGTGGGACAGGCGGCGTATGAGCAGTTCTTC.